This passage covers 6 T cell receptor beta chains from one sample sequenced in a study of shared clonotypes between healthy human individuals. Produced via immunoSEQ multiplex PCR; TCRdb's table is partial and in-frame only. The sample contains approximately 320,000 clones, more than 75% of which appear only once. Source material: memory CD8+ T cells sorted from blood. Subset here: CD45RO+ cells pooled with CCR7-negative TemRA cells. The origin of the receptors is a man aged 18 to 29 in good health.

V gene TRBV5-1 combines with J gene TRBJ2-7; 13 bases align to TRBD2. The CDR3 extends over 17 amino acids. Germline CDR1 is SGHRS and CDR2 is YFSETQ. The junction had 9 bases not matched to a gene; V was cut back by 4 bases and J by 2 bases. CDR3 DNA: TGCGCCAGCAGCCTGGATACTAGCGGGAGGGCGGCCTACGAGCAGTACTTC. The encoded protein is CASSLDTSGRAAYEQYF.

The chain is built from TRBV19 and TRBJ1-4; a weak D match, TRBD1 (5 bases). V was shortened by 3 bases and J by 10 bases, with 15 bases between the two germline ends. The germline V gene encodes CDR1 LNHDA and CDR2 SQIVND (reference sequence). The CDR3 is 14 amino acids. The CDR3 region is CASSITGATGKLFF. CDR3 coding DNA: TGTGCCAGTAGTATTACCGGGGCAACGGGAAAACTGTTTTTT.

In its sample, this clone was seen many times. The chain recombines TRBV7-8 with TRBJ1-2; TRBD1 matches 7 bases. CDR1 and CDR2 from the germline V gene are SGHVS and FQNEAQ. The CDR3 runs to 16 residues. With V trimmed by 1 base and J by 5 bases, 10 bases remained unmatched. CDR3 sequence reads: CASSLVSGGAGYGYTF. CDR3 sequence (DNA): TGTGCCAGCAGCTTAGTCTCAGGGGGTGCTGGTTATGGCTACACCTTC.

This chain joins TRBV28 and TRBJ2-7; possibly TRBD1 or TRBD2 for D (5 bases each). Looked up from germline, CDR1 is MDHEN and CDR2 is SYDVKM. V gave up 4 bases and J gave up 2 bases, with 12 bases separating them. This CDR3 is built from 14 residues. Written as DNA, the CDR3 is TGTGCCAGCAGTTCCCCGGGACGACCCTACGAGCAGTACTTC. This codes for CASSSPGRPYEQYF. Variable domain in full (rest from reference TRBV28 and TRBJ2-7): DVKVTQSSRYLVKRTGEKVFLECVQDMDHENMFWYRQDPGLGLRLIYFSYDVKMKEKGDIPEGYSVSREKKERFSLILESASTNQTSMYLCASSSPGRPYEQYFGPGTRLTVT.

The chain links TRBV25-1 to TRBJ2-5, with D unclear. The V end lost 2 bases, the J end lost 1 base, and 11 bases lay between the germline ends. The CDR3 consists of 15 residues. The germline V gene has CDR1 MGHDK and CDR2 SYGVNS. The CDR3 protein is CASSEAERAQETQYF. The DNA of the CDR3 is TGTGCCAGCAGTGAAGCGGAACGGGCCCAAGAGACCCAGTACTTC. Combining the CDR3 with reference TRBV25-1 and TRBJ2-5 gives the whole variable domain EADIYQTPRYLVIGTGKKITLECSQTMGHDKMYWYQQDPGMELHLIHYSYGVNSTEKGDLSSESTVSRIRTEHFPLTLESARPSHTSQYLCASSEAERAQETQYFGPGTRLLVL.

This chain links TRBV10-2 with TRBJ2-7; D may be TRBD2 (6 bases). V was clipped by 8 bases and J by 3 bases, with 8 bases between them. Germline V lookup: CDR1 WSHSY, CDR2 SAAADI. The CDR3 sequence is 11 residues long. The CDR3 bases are TGCGCCAGCGGGACTTTCTACGAGCAGTACTTC. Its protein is CASGTFYEQYF.